These 24 T cell receptor beta chains came from one sample sequenced in a study of blood T cell repertoires in COVID-19 (dated by TCRdb to the early 2020s). The library was prepared using the immunoSEQ multiplex PCR assay. Not all clones reach the TCRdb copy of this immuneACCESS table, which keeps in-frame sequences only. Checked studies attribute under half of the gap to unresolved V genes and leave the rest unexplained. In this sample the table shows approximately 63,000 clones, about 70% of which occur a single time. Together, the top ten hold approximately 52% of the sample. The sequenced sample consisted of peripheral blood. The source of these receptors is an elderly woman with acute or convalescent COVID-19.

The chain links TRBV19 to TRBJ2-5; tentative D call: TRBD1 (5 bases). The CDR3 runs 14 residues. V lost 4 bases to trimming and J lost 4 bases, with 13 bases between them. Germline lookup yields CDR1 LNHDA and CDR2 SQIVND (reference sequence). The CDR3 is CASSNPGIVETQYF. The CDR3, as DNA: TGTGCCAGTAGTAACCCAGGGATTGTAGAGACCCAGTACTTC.

J is TRBJ1-6 and V is TRBV5-3, with no clear D. TRBV5-3 is an ORF for which the function is uncertain. The CDR3 runs 15 residues. Trimming took 4 bases from V and 9 from J, leaving 17 bases between them. The CDR3 nucleotides read TGTGCCAGAAGCAAGAGTCCCGGAGATGGTTCACCCCTCCACTTT. Translated, it gives CARSKSPGDGSPLHF.

The chain employs TRBV19 and TRBJ1-2; D may be TRBD1 (5 bases). V lost 1 base and J lost 5, with 5 bases in between. The CDR3 extends over 12 amino acids. Germline V gene sequence: CDR1 LNHDA, CDR2 SQIVND (reference sequence). CDR3 region: CASSIAGYGYTF. DNA of the CDR3: TGTGCCAGTAGTATAGCAGGGTATGGCTACACCTTC.

V is TRBV29-1 and J is TRBJ1-5, with D perhaps matching TRBD1 (6 bases). The CDR3 length is 14 residues. CDR1 SQVTM and CDR2 ANQGSEA come from the germline V gene. The V end was cut by 4 bases, the J end by 2 bases, with 12 bases between. The CDR3 sequence is CSVGGGGGNQPQHF. The CDR3 DNA is TGCAGCGTTGGGGGGGGCGGAGGCAATCAGCCCCAGCATTTT.

The V and J genes are TRBV3-1 (or the pseudogene TRBV3-2) and TRBJ2-2; 10 bases match TRBD2. CDR3 length: 18 residues. CDR1 is LGHDT, CDR2 YNNKEL, per germline (reference sequence). The junction had 7 bases not matched to a gene; V was cut back by 0 bases and J by 3 bases. The CDR3 DNA follows: TGTGCCAGCAGCCAAGAAAGGATCGGACTAGCGGACACCGGGGAGCTGTTTTTT. This sequence encodes CASSQERIGLADTGELFF.

The DNA for the CDR3 is TGTGCCAGCAGTTTGGCCACCTACAATGAGCAGTTCTTC. Its translation is CASSLATYNEQFF. This sequence joins TRBV6-5 and TRBJ2-1; unclear D gene. The CDR3 totals 13 residues. Trimming shortened V by 4 bases and J by 2 bases, and 6 bases separated the two germline ends. Germline CDR1 MNHEY, CDR2 SVGAGI.

V usage is TRBV30 and J usage is TRBJ1-5; 7 bases are a match to TRBD1. Germline lookup yields CDR1 GTSNPN and CDR2 SVGIG (reference sequence). V lost 3 bases, J lost 0 bases, and 14 bases stayed unmatched. The CDR3 extends over 18 amino acids. CDR3: CAWSGTEQGPLSNQPQHF. The CDR3 DNA is TGTGCCTGGAGCGGGACAGAACAAGGCCCCCTTAGCAATCAGCCCCAGCATTTT.

There are a few counts of this clone. The rearrangement links TRBV20-1 to TRBJ2-2; 7 nucleotides agree with TRBD2. CDR1 is DFQATT and CDR2 is SNEGSKA in the germline V gene (reference sequence). This CDR3 spans 18 amino acids. V was clipped by 3 bases and J by 2 bases; unmatched bases: 15. The CDR3 loop is CSASSGSSGGTNTGELFF. The DNA for the CDR3 is TGCAGTGCTAGTAGTGGGTCTAGCGGAGGAACCAACACCGGGGAGCTGTTTTTT.

A few counts support this clone. The chain carries TRBV6-5 and TRBJ1-1; D is ambiguous. The CDR3 has 13 amino acids. Germline assignment: CDR1 MNHEY and CDR2 SVGAGI. V dropped 1 base and J dropped 3 bases, with 6 bases sitting between them. CDR3 region: CASSYWHDTEAFF. CDR3 nucleotides: TGTGCCAGCAGTTACTGGCATGACACTGAAGCTTTCTTT.

The rearrangement links TRBV2 to TRBJ2-1, with 7 bases lining up with TRBD1. V shed 4 bases, J shed 6 bases, and the junction held 9 bases outside the gene matches. Germline values: CDR1 SNHLY, CDR2 FYNNEI. The CDR3 covers 15 residues. For the CDR3, the DNA is TGTGCCAGCAGTGGACAGGGTCTTCGTGGCAATGAGCAGTTCTTC. Amino acid sequence: CASSGQGLRGNEQFF.

The gene calls are TRBV19 and TRBJ1-2, with 7 bases aligning to TRBD1. The germline CDR1 and CDR2 sequences are LNHDA and SQIVND (reference sequence). The CDR3 is 15 residues long. With V trimmed by 4 bases and J by 2 bases, 7 bases remained unmatched. The CDR3 nucleotides are TGTGCCAGTAGTACACTCTCACAGGGGAACTATGGCTACACCTTC. It encodes CASSTLSQGNYGYTF.

The chain has TRBV4-2 and TRBJ1-2; D is ambiguous. Per the germline V gene, CDR1 is LGHNA and CDR2 is YNFKEQ. CDR3 size: 13 residues. V was cut by 1 base and J by 3 bases, with 6 bases left in between. CDR3 nucleotides: TGTGCCAGCAGCCAAGGAACGGACTATGGCTACACCTTC. Its protein product is CASSQGTDYGYTF.

The chain joins TRBV28 to TRBJ2-7; possible D gene TRBD2, 6 bases. Trimming took 6 bases from V and 4 from J, leaving 19 bases between them. In germline, CDR1 is MDHEN, CDR2 SYDVKM. The CDR3 has 15 residues. The CDR3 loop is CASSPGGANTYEQYF. CDR3 sequence (DNA): TGTGCCAGCAGCCCCGGAGGGGCTAACACTTACGAGCAGTACTTC.

This clone has just a few counts. V usage is TRBV15 and J usage is TRBJ2-4, with D hard to call. Trimming removed 1 base at V and 4 bases at J, with 5 bases between. CDR3 length: 13 residues. Germline-derived CDR1 and CDR2 are LNHNV and YYDKDF (reference sequence). The DNA of the CDR3 is TGTGCCACCAGCAGAGGAGCAAAAAACATTCAGTACTTC. It encodes CATSRGAKNIQYF.

The chain is built from TRBV28 and TRBJ2-6; the match to TRBD1 covers 12 bases. Germline V gene lookup returns CDR1 MDHEN and CDR2 SYDVKM. The CDR3 is 18 residues long. V dropped 7 bases and J dropped 2; count of bases not matched to a gene: 9. The CDR3 sequence is CASTPSGQGAPGANVLTF. DNA for the CDR3: TGTGCCAGCACCCCCTCGGGACAGGGGGCGCCTGGGGCCAACGTCCTGACTTTC.

The CDR3 nucleotides read TGTGCCAGCAACAAACTAGCGGGAGAAGAGACCCAGTACTTC. This codes for CASNKLAGEETQYF. V is TRBV2 and J is TRBJ2-5, with 11 bases aligning to TRBD2. The J segment lost 3 bases and the V segment lost 7 bases, leaving 4 bases of the junction unmatched. Germline V gene lookup returns CDR1 SNHLY and CDR2 FYNNEI. The CDR3 is 14 amino acids. Drawing the rest from reference TRBV2 and TRBJ2-5, the complete variable domain is EPEVTQTPSHQVTQMGQEVILRCVPISNHLYFYWYRQILGQKVEFLVSFYNNEISEKSEIFDDQFSVERPDGSNFTLKIRSTKLEDSAMYFCASNKLAGEETQYFGPGTRLLVL.

The rearrangement uses TRBV4-1 and TRBJ1-4; D call uncertain. This CDR3 has 17 residues. Germline V gives CDR1 MGHRA, CDR2 YSYEKL. V was cut by 1 base and J by 7 bases, with 19 bases left in between. The CDR3 DNA follows: TGCGCCAGCAGCCAAGCGCCGGTCGGGGAGTTAGGTGAAAAACTGTTTTTT. This sequence encodes CASSQAPVGELGEKLFF.

This chain joins TRBV28 and TRBJ1-2, with TRBD1 matching 11 bases. Germline CDR1 and CDR2: MDHEN and SYDVKM. Trimming took 6 bases from V and 4 from J; bases not matched to a gene: 7. This CDR3 spans 15 amino acids. The CDR3 DNA reads TGTGCCAGCAGCTTACCGGGACAGGGGGGCTATGGCTACACCTTC. Encoded protein: CASSLPGQGGYGYTF.

The CDR3 nucleotides are TGTGCCAGCAGCCAAGATTGGGCCGGAAGCTCCTACGAGCAGTACTTC. Amino acids: CASSQDWAGSSYEQYF. This chain uses TRBV4-2 with TRBJ2-7; D remains ambiguous. The CDR3 runs to 16 residues. Germline CDR1 and CDR2: LGHNA and YNFKEQ. V lost 0 bases and J 0 bases, leaving 12 bases between the germline ends.

This chain links TRBV2 with TRBJ2-4, with TRBD2 identical over 11 bases. This CDR3 comprises 17 residues. V lost 7 bases and J lost 2; bases outside the gene matches: 10. The germline V gene encodes CDR1 SNHLY and CDR2 FYNNEI. Here the CDR3 reads CASMGRLAGPSKNIQYF. The DNA of the CDR3 is TGTGCCAGCATGGGCCGACTAGCGGGGCCTTCCAAAAACATTCAGTACTTC.

This clone was observed a single time. This chain connects TRBV11-2 to TRBJ2-7, with unresolved D. CDR1 and CDR2 from the germline V gene are SGHAT and FQNNGV. Trimming cost V 0 bases and J 6 bases, with 12 bases left between them. The CDR3 loop spans 14 amino acids. Here the CDR3 reads CASSLDLASVEQYF. The CDR3 DNA sequence: TGTGCCAGCAGCTTAGATCTGGCTTCAGTCGAGCAGTACTTC.

This rearrangement joins TRBV27 to TRBJ1-1; no definite D call. There are 14 residues in the CDR3. The germline V and J ends were trimmed by 6 bases and 0 bases, with 11 bases remaining between them. Germline V gene sequence: CDR1 MNHEY, CDR2 SMNVEV (reference sequence). The CDR3 spells CASSRGPMNTEAFF. In nucleotides, the CDR3 is TGTGCCAGCAGCCGTGGGCCCATGAACACTGAAGCTTTCTTT.

The CDR3 protein is CASSYLGSSGRAGQFF. The CDR3 nucleotides are TGTGCCAGCAGTTACTTGGGTAGTAGCGGGAGAGCGGGGCAGTTCTTC. J is TRBJ2-1 and V is TRBV6-2 or TRBV6-3; 9 bases map to TRBD2. The CDR3 has 16 amino acids. Per germline, CDR1 MNHEY and CDR2 SVGEGT. With 1 base clipped from V and 12 bases from J, the junction kept 13 bases outside the gene matches.

The V gene is TRBV6-4, the J gene TRBJ2-3; 10 bases fit TRBD2. Trimming removed 3 bases from V and 5 bases from J; junction bases left unmatched: 8. Germline V gene data show CDR1 as MRHNA and CDR2 as SNTAGT. CDR3 length equals 16 residues. CDR3 DNA sequence: TGTGCCAGCAGTGATGGATTAGCGGGAGGTGGAGATACGCAGTATTTT. This sequence encodes CASSDGLAGGGDTQYF.